These 19 T cell receptor beta chains were all obtained from the same sample, sequenced in a study of CD8+ T cells in alopecia areata. RNA was extracted and reverse transcribed into cDNA as the sequencing template. The data were produced by immunoSEQ multiplex PCR, yet TCRdb's version contains in-frame clones alone and is incomplete. The sample contains roughly 130,000 clones, roughly three fifths of which appear only once. Sequenced here: CD4+ T cells sorted from blood, sampled at week 0. All receptors derive from a human donor with alopecia areata.

To note about this clone: The sample contains more than one DNA sequence encoding this CDR3. The gene calls are TRBV7-2 and TRBJ1-1; D is undetermined. Trimming took off 5 bases at V and 3 bases at J, with 13 bases between the two ends. Germline CDR1 reads SGHTA; CDR2 reads FQGNSA. This CDR3 comprises 14 residues. CDR3 DNA sequence: TGTGCCAGCAGCCTCAAGTTAGGCGACACTGAAGCTTTCTTT. Translated: CASSLKLGDTEAFF.

The J gene is TRBJ2-1, the V gene TRBV11-2; TRBD2 matches 7 bases. CDR1 is SGHAT and CDR2 is FQNNGV in the germline V gene. Germline trimming cut 7 bases from V and 7 bases from J; bases unmatched to any gene: 10. CDR3 length: 14 amino acids. The CDR3 is CASTRWRERNEQFF. The CDR3, as DNA: TGTGCCAGCACTCGCTGGCGGGAGCGAAATGAGCAGTTCTTC.

This clone was seen a few times. The rearrangement uses TRBV5-4 and TRBJ1-2; 11 bases line up with TRBD1. The germline V gene has CDR1 SGHNT and CDR2 YYREEE (reference sequence). The length of the CDR3 is 15 residues. Trimming took 0 bases from V and 5 from J; bases not matched to a gene: 3. Here the CDR3 DNA reads TGTGCCAGCAGCTTGGGCCGGGACAGGGGGTATGGCTACACCTTC. It translates to CASSLGRDRGYGYTF.

This clone was observed a handful of times. The CDR3: CASSPMGTGTGYTF. DNA for the CDR3: TGCGCCAGCAGCCCGATGGGAACAGGGACCGGCTACACCTTC. The chain recombines TRBV4-3 with TRBJ1-2, with TRBD1 as a possible D gene (6 bases). V was clipped by 4 bases and J by 8 bases, with 17 bases between them. The CDR3 extends over 14 amino acids. Germline V gene data show CDR1 as LGHNA and CDR2 as YSLEER.

This clone was observed a handful of times. The V call is TRBV28, the J call TRBJ2-3, with a weak D call TRBD2 (6 bases). The germline V gene encodes CDR1 MDHEN and CDR2 SYDVKM. The CDR3 has 12 amino acids. The V gene lost 2 bases and the J gene lost 6 bases, with 6 bases spanning the gap. The CDR3 region has the DNA TGTGCCAGCAGTTTAAGCGGGGATACGCAGTATTTT. Amino acid sequence: CASSLSGDTQYF.

This chain uses TRBV7-3 with TRBJ2-3; 8 nucleotides align to TRBD1. The J segment lost 0 bases and the V segment lost 7 bases, leaving 6 bases of the junction unmatched. The V gene's germline CDR1 is SGHTA and CDR2 FQGTGA. The CDR3 is made up of 15 amino acids. The DNA of the CDR3 is TGTGCCAGCACGCCAGGGGGCACTAGCACAGATACGCAGTATTTT. Translating gives CASTPGGTSTDTQYF.

The chain joins TRBV6-5 to TRBJ2-7, with D tentatively TRBD1 (8 bases). The ends were cut back, 4 bases at V and 5 bases at J, with 18 bases in the middle. CDR1 and CDR2 (germline): MNHEY, SVGAGI. The CDR3 runs 15 residues. The CDR3 region has the DNA TGTGCCAGCAGTTCGGACAGGGAGGGGTGGCACGAGCAGTACTTC. Its translation: CASSSDREGWHEQYF.

V and J are TRBV9 and TRBJ2-1, with D possibly TRBD2 on 5 matching bases. The CDR3 loop spans 16 amino acids. Germline CDR1 is SGDLS and CDR2 is YYNGEE. V was pared by 4 bases and J by 8 bases, with 22 bases between. Here the CDR3 reads CASSSHTAASGDEQFF. CDR3 sequence (DNA): TGTGCCAGCAGCTCACATACAGCGGCCTCCGGCGATGAGCAGTTCTTC.

The chain couples TRBV7-2 to TRBJ2-2; TRBD2 might be the D (5 bases). Germline CDR1 SGHTA, CDR2 FQGNSA. CDR3 length: 13 amino acids. V was pared by 5 bases and J by 6 bases, with 10 bases between. CDR3 in DNA: TGTGCCAGCAGCCTTAGCGATGCCGGGGAGCTGTTTTTT. Its protein is CASSLSDAGELFF.

The chain combines TRBV7-9 with TRBJ2-1, with D possibly TRBD2 on 6 matching bases. CDR3 length: 13 amino acids. Trimming removed 5 bases at V and 6 bases at J, with 11 bases between. Germline V lookup: CDR1 SEHNR, CDR2 FQNEAQ (reference sequence). The CDR3 protein is CASSETSPNEQFF. The CDR3 nucleotides read TGTGCCAGCAGCGAGACTAGTCCCAATGAGCAGTTCTTC.

The chain combines TRBV2 with TRBJ1-2; TRBD1 aligns across 9 bases. Germline CDR1 SNHLY, CDR2 FYNNEI. V trimming: 2 bases; J trimming: 4 bases; junction bases outside the gene matches: 2. The CDR3 runs to 14 residues. As DNA, the CDR3 is TGTGCCAGCAGTGAACAGGACAGGGGCTATGGCTACACCTTC. Protein product: CASSEQDRGYGYTF.

V and J are TRBV19 and TRBJ2-1; the match to TRBD2 covers 7 bases. The length of the CDR3 is 14 residues. V lost 6 bases to trimming and J lost 0 bases; unmatched junction nucleotides: 2. Germline CDR1 reads LNHDA; CDR2 reads SQIVND (reference sequence). CDR3 region: CASSGGSSYNEQFF. The CDR3 region has the DNA TGTGCCAGTAGCGGGGGGAGCTCCTACAATGAGCAGTTCTTC.

V gene TRBV4-3 combines with J gene TRBJ2-5; 15 bases match TRBD2. J gave up 5 bases and V 0 bases, and 10 bases lay outside the gene matches. CDR3 length equals 19 residues. Germline-derived CDR1 and CDR2 are LGHNA and YSLEER. CDR3 DNA sequence: TGCGCCAGCAGCCAAGATTTACCGGGACTAGCGGGAGGAAGGGAGACCCAGTACTTC. Protein product: CASSQDLPGLAGGRETQYF.

The chain combines TRBV29-1 with TRBJ1-1, with D perhaps TRBD1 (5 bases). The CDR3 extends over 11 amino acids. Germline CDR1 SQVTM, CDR2 ANQGSEA. V lost 3 bases to trimming and J lost 3 bases, with 5 bases between them. DNA of the CDR3: TGCAGCGTTGAGGGACACACTGAAGCTTTCTTT. Translated, it gives CSVEGHTEAFF. The whole variable domain, remainder taken from reference TRBV29-1 and TRBJ1-1, is SAVISQKPSRDICQRGTSLTIQCQVDSQVTMMFWYRQQPGQSLTLIATANQGSEATYESGFVIDKFPISRPNLTFSTLTVSNMSPEDSSIYLCSVEGHTEAFFGQGTRLTVV.

J is TRBJ2-1 and V is TRBV19; maybe TRBD1 (6 bases). Germline V gene data show CDR1 as LNHDA and CDR2 as SQIVND (reference sequence). With 4 bases removed from V and 3 bases from J, the gap between germline ends came to 19 bases. CDR3 length: 17 amino acids. Here the CDR3 reads CASSNPGSGRGYNEQFF. The DNA for the CDR3 is TGTGCCAGTAGTAACCCGGGAAGTGGCAGGGGCTACAATGAGCAGTTCTTC.

The sample holds one count of this clone. V is TRBV15 and J is TRBJ2-5, with a possible D match to TRBD2 (6 bases). CDR1 and CDR2 from the germline V gene are LNHNV and YYDKDF (reference sequence). V shed 6 bases and J shed 5 bases, with 19 bases lying between them. CDR3 length: 15 amino acids. This CDR3 reads CATSNASEGRETQYF. The CDR3 coding sequence is TGTGCCACCAGTAATGCTTCGGAGGGTCGGGAGACCCAGTACTTC. Looking up the rest from reference TRBV15 and TRBJ2-5 gives the full variable domain: DAMVIQNPRYQVTQFGKPVTLSCSQTLNHNVMYWYQQKSSQAPKLLFHYYDKDFNNEADTPDNFQSRRPNTSFCFLDIRSPGLGDTAMYLCATSNASEGRETQYFGPGTRLLVL.

The chain has TRBV4-2 and TRBJ2-7; D gene unclear. The CDR3 extends over 16 amino acids. Germline CDR1 and CDR2: LGHNA and YNFKEQ. V was cut by 1 base and J by 6 bases, with 19 bases left in between. The CDR3: CASSQGLAGLSGEQYF. The CDR3 DNA reads as TGTGCCAGCAGCCAAGGGTTGGCAGGCCTTTCCGGCGAGCAGTACTTC.

This clone appeared a few times. The chain recombines TRBV9 with TRBJ1-3; a weak D match, TRBD1 (6 bases). V was trimmed by 3 bases and J by 2 bases, leaving 15 bases between them. Germline V lookup: CDR1 SGDLS, CDR2 YYNGEE. This CDR3 is built from 16 residues. The CDR3: CASSGGDTIPGNTIYF. CDR3 DNA: TGTGCCAGCAGCGGCGGGGACACTATCCCTGGAAACACCATATATTTT.

This chain uses TRBV6-1 with TRBJ1-2; 10 bases fit TRBD1. CDR3 length: 15 amino acids. With V trimmed by 2 bases and J by 8 bases, 8 bases remained unmatched. Germline CDR1 is MNHNS and CDR2 is SASEGT. Here the CDR3 DNA reads TGTGCCAGCAGTGAACGCGGGACAGGGGAAAAGGGCTACACCTTC. This sequence encodes CASSERGTGEKGYTF.